This T cell receptor (beta chain) is drawn from a study of T-cell memory formation after mild COVID-19. Study details: TCR clustering was largely donor specific. Whole-study results and caveats: Whether day 37 second-wave clones are SARS-CoV-2-specific was not confirmed.

TCRdb re-derived calls from the 5' RACE reads in MiXCR, one entry per CDR3 protein. The table lists roughly 110,000 distinct CDR3 sequences, roughly 14% of them singletons, with under 45% in the top ten. This clonotype was observed a handful of times. Antigen unknown. V dropped 5 bases and J dropped 2 bases, with 18 bases sitting between them. CDR3 length: 16 amino acids. Germline V gene lookup returns CDR1 SEHNR and CDR2 FQNEAQ (reference sequence). The chain joins TRBV7-9 to TRBJ1-2; possible D gene TRBD1, 6 bases. This TCR was recovered from a man between 18 and 29 years old who had mild COVID-19 (a few samples of this study predate the infection). Cell type and time point are not known. The source material was PBMCs or a T cell subset sorted from them (not recorded which). Written as DNA, the CDR3 is TGTGCCAGCAGCGACAGGAGGGACACCCACAACTATGGCTACACCTTC. Its translation: CASSDRRDTHNYGYTF.